The source of this TCR beta chain is a study of cytomegalovirus exposure and HLA in healthy donors. This clone was seen a few times. Antigen: not known. Vbeta (60) and Jbeta (13) primers were used in the PCR. As originally analysed: Around 12 million of tens of millions of unique TCR beta chains were shared, per a later count. Profiling relied on immunoSEQ multiplex PCR, and the TCRdb table lists in-frame clones only, not all of them. The V and J calls and clone size were taken over from that table, and D and trimming were inferred from the DNA. The sample carries about 200,000 clones, around 80% recorded once. V trimming: 3 bases; J trimming: 7 bases; junction bases outside the gene matches: 19. Germline V lookup: CDR1 MDHEN, CDR2 SYDVKM. The CDR3 totals 20 residues. Study results and limitations: Rare TCR sequences dominated, though some public TCRs recurred in many donors. According to the study, 160 or so TCR beta chains were cytomegalovirus-associated.

The TCR comes from a man aged 45-60 years in good health and CMV-seronegative. The sample was PBMCs. V usage is TRBV28 and J usage is TRBJ2-1; the match to TRBD1 covers 12 bases. CDR3 coding DNA: TGTGCCAGCAGTTTCTCTCCCGGGACAGGGGGCATCTTCACGGGGAATGAGCAGTTCTTC. Translation: CASSFSPGTGGIFTGNEQFF.